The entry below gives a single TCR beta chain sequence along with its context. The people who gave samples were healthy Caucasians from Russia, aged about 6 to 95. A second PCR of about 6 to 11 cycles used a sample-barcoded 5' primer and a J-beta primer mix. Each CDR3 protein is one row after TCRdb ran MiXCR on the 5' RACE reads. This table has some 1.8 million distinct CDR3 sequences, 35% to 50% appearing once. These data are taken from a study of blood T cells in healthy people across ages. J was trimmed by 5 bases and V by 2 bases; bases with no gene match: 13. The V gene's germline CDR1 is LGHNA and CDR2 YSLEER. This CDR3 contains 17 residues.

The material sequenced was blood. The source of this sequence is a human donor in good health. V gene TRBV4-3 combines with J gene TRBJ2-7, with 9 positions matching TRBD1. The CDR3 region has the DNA TGCGCCAGCAGCCAAATACCCCGGGGACAGGGATTCAACGAGCAGTACTTC. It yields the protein CASSQIPRGQGFNEQYF.